The 32 T cell receptor beta chains in this list originate from one sample, sequenced in a study of beta chain features in type 1 diabetes. Study-wide results and limits: TCRB CDR3 length was moderately but significantly reduced in all four CD4+ subsets of Type 1 diabetes patients.

The antigens of these receptors remain unknown. Sequencing targeted expressed TCRB transcripts, as all isolated RNA had been reverse transcribed. Here immunoSEQ multiplex PCR was the method, and the copy in TCRdb shows in-frame clones only, minus some. The sample shows about 260,000 clones, approximately 25% of them seen only once. The sample comprised naive CD4+ T cells from blood. These receptors were collected from a woman in her twenties or thirties with type 1 diabetes.

This chain links TRBV7-6 with TRBJ2-6, with D maybe TRBD1 (5 bases). The CDR3 sequence is 15 residues long. The germline gives CDR1 SGHVS, CDR2 FNYEAQ. Trimming removed 5 bases at V and 4 bases at J, with 12 bases between. CDR3 loop: CASSQGARGANVLTF. The CDR3 nucleotides read TGTGCCAGCAGCCAAGGGGCGCGGGGGGCCAACGTCCTGACTTTC.

Note on this clone: The sample contains more than one DNA sequence encoding this CDR3. J is TRBJ1-5 and V is TRBV28, with 8 bases aligning to TRBD1. The CDR3 loop spans 14 amino acids. The germline V gene has CDR1 MDHEN and CDR2 SYDVKM. V gave up 4 bases and J gave up 6 bases; unmatched junction bases: 5. CDR3: CASSSTGGGQPQHF. The CDR3 coding sequence is TGTGCCAGCAGTTCCACAGGGGGAGGTCAGCCCCAGCATTTT.

The chain links TRBV7-9 to TRBJ1-1, with D perhaps matching TRBD1 (6 bases). The ends were cut back, 1 base at V and 10 bases at J, with 13 bases in the middle. The CDR3 has 13 residues. Germline CDR1 is SEHNR and CDR2 is FQNEAQ (reference sequence). The CDR3 loop reads CASSLGQAKSAFF. The CDR3 nucleotides are TGTGCCAGCAGCTTAGGACAGGCCAAGTCAGCTTTCTTT.

A few counts support this clone. The CDR3 here is CASSSVGELFF. The DNA for the CDR3 is TGTGCCAGCAGCTCCGTCGGGGAGCTGTTTTTT. The rearrangement uses TRBV7-3 and TRBJ2-2; unclear D gene. V was shortened by 4 bases and J by 7 bases, with 4 bases between the two germline ends. From germline, CDR1 is SGHTA and CDR2 FQGTGA. This CDR3 comprises 11 residues.

The rearrangement uses TRBV4-1 and TRBJ2-7; 11 positions agree with TRBD2. V shed 0 bases, J shed 3 bases, and the junction held 7 bases outside the gene matches. CDR1 MGHRA and CDR2 YSYEKL come from the germline V gene. The CDR3 totals 17 residues. The CDR3 reads CASSQDLTSGRDYEQYF. The CDR3 region has the DNA TGCGCCAGCAGCCAAGATCTAACTAGCGGGAGAGACTACGAGCAGTACTTC.

This clone has only a few counts. The chain joins TRBV7-9 to TRBJ2-7, with a weak D call TRBD1 (5 bases). In germline, CDR1 is SEHNR, CDR2 FQNEAQ (reference sequence). The CDR3 consists of 12 residues. V lost 6 bases to trimming and J lost 6 bases, with 12 bases between them. The CDR3 sequence: CASSPGYSEQYF. CDR3 nucleotides: TGTGCCAGCAGTCCAGGGTACTCCGAGCAGTACTTC.

The chain uses TRBV19 and TRBJ2-1, with D possibly matching TRBD2 (6 bases). The CDR3 totals 14 residues. Germline loops: CDR1 LNHDA, CDR2 SQIVND (reference sequence). V was shortened by 11 bases and J by 7 bases, with 21 bases between the two germline ends. CDR3 sequence reads: CAARGGLPRNEQFF. CDR3 DNA sequence: TGTGCCGCACGTGGAGGGCTCCCTCGGAATGAGCAGTTCTTC.

The chain joins TRBV4-2 to TRBJ2-1; 13 bases are shared with TRBD2. Trimming removed 0 bases from V and 7 bases from J; junction bases left unmatched: 3. The CDR3 runs to 16 residues. Per germline, CDR1 LGHNA and CDR2 YNFKEQ. The CDR3 bases are TGTGCCAGCAGCCAAGATGGGACTAGCGGGAAGAATGAGCAGTTCTTC. Translated: CASSQDGTSGKNEQFF.

The chain employs TRBV10-3 and TRBJ2-5; unclear D gene. The germline CDR1 and CDR2 sequences are ENHRY and SYGVKD. CDR3 length equals 11 residues. V dropped 4 bases and J dropped 5 bases, with 5 bases sitting between them. CDR3 loop: CAISVEETQYF. Here the CDR3 DNA reads TGTGCCATCAGTGTTGAGGAGACCCAGTACTTC.

This clone was seen only a few times. This chain uses TRBV11-2 with TRBJ1-2; D not certain. Germline V gene data show CDR1 as SGHAT and CDR2 as FQNNGV. CDR3 size: 14 residues. V shed 2 bases and J shed 1 base, with 8 bases lying between them. The CDR3 region is CASSLTEYNYGYTF. In nucleotides, the CDR3 is TGTGCCAGCAGCTTAACCGAGTATAACTATGGCTACACCTTC. The full variable domain, rest sourced from reference TRBV11-2 and TRBJ1-2, is EAGVAQSPRYKIIEKRQSVAFWCNPISGHATLYWYQQILGQGPKLLIQFQNNGVVDDSQLPKDRFSAERLKGVDSTLKIQPAKLEDSAVYLCASSLTEYNYGYTFGSGTRLTVV.

CDR3 nucleotide sequence: TGTGCCAGCAGCTTAGCTGTCCAGGGCAACAATGAGCAGTTCTTC. This translates into CASSLAVQGNNEQFF. V and J are TRBV7-8 and TRBJ2-1, with a tentative D call TRBD1 (5 bases). V dropped 0 bases and J dropped 5 bases, with 11 bases sitting between them. CDR1 is SGHVS and CDR2 is FQNEAQ in the germline V gene. The CDR3 is made up of 15 amino acids.

V is TRBV7-2 and J is TRBJ2-1; unclear D gene. V lost 1 base and J 10 bases, leaving 11 bases between the germline ends. CDR3 length: 13 amino acids. Germline V lookup: CDR1 SGHTA, CDR2 FQGNSA. CDR3 sequence: CASSLGLSREQFF. DNA for the CDR3: TGTGCCAGCAGCTTAGGGTTGTCGCGGGAGCAGTTCTTC.

The CDR3 bases are TGTGCCAGCAGCGGGAGGGCCGCGGAGACCCAGTACTTC. Translation: CASSGRAAETQYF. V usage is TRBV5-6 and J usage is TRBJ2-5, with 7 nucleotides matching TRBD2. With V trimmed by 4 bases and J by 5 bases, 5 bases remained unmatched. This CDR3 region has 13 residues. The germline gives CDR1 SGHDT, CDR2 YYEEEE.

The chain links TRBV4-1 to TRBJ2-1; TRBD2 aligns across 11 bases. From germline, CDR1 is MGHRA and CDR2 YSYEKL. CDR3 size: 17 residues. The V gene end was trimmed by 1 base and the J gene end by 7 bases; junction bases not matched to a gene: 9. In DNA form, the CDR3 reads TGCGCCAGCAGCCAAGGACATCCGGGACTAGCGGTTAATGAGCAGTTCTTC. This translates into CASSQGHPGLAVNEQFF.

This clone has only a few counts. V usage is TRBV9 and J usage is TRBJ2-2; the D gene is possibly TRBD2 (5 bases). V was pared by 2 bases and J by 0 bases, with 20 bases between. The CDR3 has 19 residues. CDR1 is SGDLS and CDR2 is YYNGEE in the germline V gene. For the CDR3, the DNA is TGTGCCAGCAGCGTCTCGGGGTCCCAGCGGAGACCGAACACCGGGGAGCTGTTTTTT. Its translation is CASSVSGSQRRPNTGELFF.

This clone was detected only a few times. The V and J genes are TRBV2 and TRBJ1-1; TRBD1 might be the D (5 bases). CDR3 length: 13 residues. Germline CDR1 SNHLY, CDR2 FYNNEI. Deletions cut 4 bases from V and 7 bases from J, with 13 bases between. The CDR3 spells CASSVRVGHEAFF. The CDR3 DNA follows: TGTGCCAGCAGTGTTCGGGTAGGACATGAAGCTTTCTTT.

The chain combines TRBV29-1 with TRBJ1-5, with a possible D match to TRBD1 (5 bases). In germline, CDR1 is SQVTM, CDR2 ANQGSEA. Trimming removed 5 bases from V and 5 bases from J, with 13 bases in between. The CDR3 totals 13 residues. The CDR3 protein is CSVRQGGDQPQHF. The CDR3 DNA sequence: TGCAGCGTTAGGCAGGGAGGGGATCAGCCCCAGCATTTT.

This rearrangement joins TRBV12-5 to TRBJ2-1, with a possible D match to TRBD2 (7 bases). The CDR3 covers 15 residues. The germline V and J ends were trimmed by 0 bases and 7 bases, with 13 bases remaining between them. CDR1 is LGHNT, CDR2 FRNRAP, per germline. CDR3 loop: CASGLVQGGWNEQFF. The CDR3 DNA follows: TGTGCTAGTGGTTTGGTACAGGGAGGGTGGAATGAGCAGTTCTTC.

This clone turned up a few times. The CDR3 here is CASSLGTTPSYEQYF. In DNA, the CDR3 is TGTGCCAGCAGCCTTGGGACTACTCCCTCCTACGAGCAGTACTTC. V is TRBV5-4 and J is TRBJ2-7; the match to TRBD2 covers 7 bases. V was clipped by 4 bases and J by 0 bases; unmatched bases: 7. Germline-derived CDR1 and CDR2 are SGHNT and YYREEE (reference sequence). The CDR3 runs to 15 residues.

The V call is TRBV25-1, the J call TRBJ2-5; maybe TRBD2 (6 bases). Germline values: CDR1 MGHDK, CDR2 SYGVNS. This CDR3 is 15 amino acids long. Trimming stripped 3 bases from V and 3 bases from J, with 14 bases between. This CDR3 is CASSESGTWKETQYF. The DNA of the CDR3 is TGTGCCAGCAGTGAGTCGGGGACTTGGAAAGAGACCCAGTACTTC.

V usage is TRBV2 and J usage is TRBJ2-7, with a tentative D call TRBD1 (6 bases). Trimming took off 2 bases at V and 1 base at J, with 9 bases between the two ends. Germline assignment: CDR1 SNHLY and CDR2 FYNNEI. The CDR3 totals 14 residues. The CDR3 spells CASSEQGKSYEQYF. DNA for the CDR3: TGTGCCAGCAGTGAACAGGGGAAGTCCTACGAGCAGTACTTC.

In this sample, this clone turned up a few times. The chain joins TRBV9 to TRBJ1-3, with 8 bases identical to TRBD1. Germline V gene sequence: CDR1 SGDLS, CDR2 YYNGEE. The V segment lost 2 bases and the J segment 0 bases; nucleotides outside the gene matches: 4. The CDR3 runs to 16 residues. The CDR3 spells CASSVGQGGSGNTIYF. Written as DNA, the CDR3 is TGTGCCAGCAGCGTTGGACAGGGAGGCTCTGGAAACACCATATATTTT.

The V call is TRBV5-1, the J call TRBJ2-5, with D possibly matching TRBD2 (6 bases). The V and J ends lost 0 bases and 4 bases respectively, with 13 bases between them. This CDR3 is 15 amino acids long. CDR1 is SGHRS and CDR2 is YFSETQ in the germline V gene. In DNA form, the CDR3 reads TGCGCCAGCAGCTTGGCCGGGAGCGCGTCAGAGACCCAGTACTTC. It translates to CASSLAGSASETQYF.

This clone has only a few counts. The chain is built from TRBV7-2 and TRBJ2-7; the D gene is possibly TRBD2 (7 bases). The length of the CDR3 is 15 residues. Trimming stripped 5 bases from V and 2 bases from J, with 16 bases between. From germline, CDR1 is SGHTA and CDR2 FQGNSA. The CDR3 is CASSPNGGRPYEQYF. CDR3 in DNA: TGTGCCAGCAGCCCCAACGGGGGGCGTCCCTACGAGCAGTACTTC.

This chain uses TRBV7-9 with TRBJ2-2; weak D call: TRBD1 (6 bases). Trimming left V 5 bases short and J 1 base short, with 11 bases between. The V gene's germline CDR1 is SEHNR and CDR2 FQNEAQ (reference sequence). This CDR3 spans 15 amino acids. CDR3 protein: CASSEPGQNTGELFF. The DNA for the CDR3 is TGTGCCAGCAGCGAACCGGGACAGAACACCGGGGAGCTGTTTTTT.

V is TRBV7-9 and J is TRBJ1-2, with D tentatively TRBD1 (5 bases). CDR1 and CDR2 from the germline V gene are SEHNR and FQNEAQ (reference sequence). The CDR3 length is 13 residues. The ends were cut back, 2 bases at V and 8 bases at J, with 12 bases in the middle. The CDR3, as DNA: TGTGCCAGCAGCTTAAACAGGTTGACGGGCTACACCTTC. It specifies CASSLNRLTGYTF.

The chain couples TRBV5-1 to TRBJ1-2; the D is unclear. This CDR3 has 12 amino acids. Germline V CDR1 and CDR2: SGHRS, YFSETQ. Trimming removed 3 bases at V and 8 bases at J, with 11 bases between. As DNA, the CDR3 is TGCGCCAGCAGCTCGTTCAGGAACGGCTACACCTTC. Encoded protein: CASSSFRNGYTF.

A remark on this clone: The sample carries other DNA sequences with the same CDR3. The chain is built from TRBV7-9 and TRBJ2-7; D is unresolved. Germline values: CDR1 SEHNR, CDR2 FQNEAQ (reference sequence). This CDR3 contains 12 residues. Trimming removed 2 bases from V and 4 bases from J, with 6 bases in between. The CDR3 sequence: CASSLSSYEQYF. DNA of the CDR3: TGTGCCAGCAGCTTATCCAGTTACGAGCAGTACTTC.

CDR3 loop: CASSYSFRHEQYF. CDR3 DNA sequence: TGTGCCAGCAGTTACTCGTTCAGGCACGAGCAGTACTTC. The rearrangement joins TRBV6-5 to TRBJ2-7; D gene ambiguous. This CDR3 has 13 amino acids. Germline V lookup: CDR1 MNHEY, CDR2 SVGAGI. Trimming pared 0 bases from V and 5 bases from J, leaving 8 bases between.

This clone was seen a few times. This rearrangement joins TRBV7-8 to TRBJ2-1, with 10 bases fitting TRBD1. Germline loops: CDR1 SGHVS, CDR2 FQNEAQ. CDR3 size: 16 residues. V shed 5 bases and J 1 base; nucleotides not matched to a gene: 5. Written as DNA, the CDR3 is TGTGCCAGCAGCAGGGGACAGGGGTATTCCTACAATGAGCAGTTCTTC. Its translation is CASSRGQGYSYNEQFF.

V is TRBV6-4 and J is TRBJ2-1; a possible D gene is TRBD2 (5 bases). With 4 bases removed from V and 9 bases from J, the gap between germline ends came to 13 bases. CDR1 and CDR2 from the germline V gene are MRHNA and SNTAGT. This CDR3 contains 13 residues. As DNA, the CDR3 is TGTGCCAGCAGTGGCCCACCGAGCGGTGAGCAGTTCTTC. Amino acid sequence: CASSGPPSGEQFF.

The chain recombines TRBV9 with TRBJ2-3, with 13 bases identical to TRBD2. The J segment lost 11 bases and the V segment lost 0 bases, leaving 3 bases of the junction unmatched. The CDR3 is 14 residues long. Germline V gene data show CDR1 as SGDLS and CDR2 as YYNGEE. This chain's CDR3 is CASSVVLAGGQQYF. The DNA for the CDR3 is TGTGCCAGCAGCGTAGTACTAGCGGGAGGGCAGCAGTATTTT.